The source of this TCR beta chain is a study of blood T cells in healthy people across ages. This clonotype was recorded many times. What it binds is unknown. Healthy Caucasians from Russia aged roughly 6 to 95 served as donors. Study-wide results and limits: Both higher diversity and more naive CD4+ cells marked long-lived donors when set against aged donors.

A second PCR, run for about 7 to 11 cycles, used a sample-barcoded 5' primer plus a J-beta primer mix. MiXCR was run by TCRdb on the 5' RACE reads, yielding one entry per CDR3 protein. In the table there are 1.6 million or so distinct CDR3 sequences, about 32% of which are singletons. This CDR3 spans 14 amino acids. Between the trimmed V and J ends, which lost 2 bases and 0 bases, there was a span of 5 bases. The germline CDR1 and CDR2 sequences are MNHEY and SMNVEV (reference sequence). V usage is TRBV27 and J usage is TRBJ1-5; D is unclear. Sequencing was done on a sample of blood. This sequence originates from a woman aged 25 to 45 in good health. CDR3 nucleotides: TGTGCCAGCAGTTTAGCAGATAGCAATCAGCCCCAGCATTTT. Its translation is CASSLADSNQPQHF.